Below, one T cell receptor (beta chain) is given with its context. The data were taken from a study of blood T cell repertoires in COVID-19. Study-wide background: From T cells, B-cell-depleted T cells, or PBMCs came the material, which was cDNA or gDNA.

CDR3 length equals 15 residues. The V gene lost 4 bases and the J gene lost 2 bases, with 14 bases spanning the gap. Germline CDR1 reads LNHDA; CDR2 reads SQIVND (reference sequence). This table comes from immunoSEQ multiplex PCR, and its TCRdb copy is limited to in-frame clones, with some not included. The sample lists 25,000 to 30,000 clones, about 80% seen once, with about 43% in the top ten. Sequenced: peripheral blood. V and J are TRBV19 and TRBJ2-5; a weak D match, TRBD1 (6 bases). The receptor's source is a man aged 65 to 85 with acute or convalescent COVID-19. The DNA of the CDR3 is TGTGCCAGTAGTAGAACCCAGGGGCTGCAAGAGACCCAGTACTTC. Protein product: CASSRTQGLQETQYF.